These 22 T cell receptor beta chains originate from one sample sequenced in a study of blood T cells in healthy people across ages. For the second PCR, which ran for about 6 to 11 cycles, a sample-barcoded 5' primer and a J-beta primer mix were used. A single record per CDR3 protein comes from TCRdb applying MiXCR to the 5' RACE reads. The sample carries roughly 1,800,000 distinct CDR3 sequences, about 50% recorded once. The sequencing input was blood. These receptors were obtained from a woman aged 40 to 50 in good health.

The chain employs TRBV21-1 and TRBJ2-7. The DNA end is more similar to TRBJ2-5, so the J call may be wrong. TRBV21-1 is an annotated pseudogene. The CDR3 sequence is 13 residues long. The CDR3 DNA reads TGTGCCAGCAGAATCGACCGCGGTGAGACCCAGTACTTC. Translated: CASRIDRGETQYF.

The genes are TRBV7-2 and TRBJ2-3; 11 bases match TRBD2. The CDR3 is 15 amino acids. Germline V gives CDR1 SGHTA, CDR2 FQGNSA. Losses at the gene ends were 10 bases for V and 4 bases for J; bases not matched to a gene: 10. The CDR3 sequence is CAIDVAGGPPDTQYF. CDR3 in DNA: TGTGCCATCGACGTAGCGGGGGGGCCCCCAGATACGCAGTATTTT.

CDR3 sequence reads: CSVRTTYSNQPQHF. CDR3 nucleotide sequence: TGCAGTGTCAGGACCACCTATAGCAATCAGCCCCAGCATTTT. The rearrangement links TRBV20-1 to TRBJ1-5, with no clear D. Germline lookup yields CDR1 DFQATT and CDR2 SNEGSKA (reference sequence). The V and J ends lost 7 bases and 0 bases respectively, with 13 bases between them. The CDR3 has 14 amino acids.

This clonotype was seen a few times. The CDR3 spells CASSFGQAFETQYF. CDR3 nucleotide sequence: TGCGCCAGCAGCTTTGGACAGGCGTTTGAGACCCAGTACTTC. The J gene is TRBJ2-5, the V gene TRBV5-1; 7 nucleotides agree with TRBD1. V was clipped by 2 bases and J by 5 bases; unmatched bases: 6. The length of the CDR3 is 14 residues. Germline V gives CDR1 SGHRS, CDR2 YFSETQ.

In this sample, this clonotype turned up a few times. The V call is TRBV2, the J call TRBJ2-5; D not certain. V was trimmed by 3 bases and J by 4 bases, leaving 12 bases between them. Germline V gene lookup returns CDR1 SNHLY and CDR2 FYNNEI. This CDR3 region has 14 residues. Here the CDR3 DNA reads TGTGCCAGCAGTGACACTGGTCCCCTAGAGACCCAGTACTTC. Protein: CASSDTGPLETQYF.

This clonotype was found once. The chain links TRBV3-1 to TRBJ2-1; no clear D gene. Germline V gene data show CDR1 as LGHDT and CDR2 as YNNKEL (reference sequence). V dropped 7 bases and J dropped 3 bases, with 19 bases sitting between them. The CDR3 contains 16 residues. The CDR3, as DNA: TGTGCCAGCACCCAGAGGCCGCCACCCCTCTACAATGAGCAGTTCTTC. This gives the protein CASTQRPPPLYNEQFF.

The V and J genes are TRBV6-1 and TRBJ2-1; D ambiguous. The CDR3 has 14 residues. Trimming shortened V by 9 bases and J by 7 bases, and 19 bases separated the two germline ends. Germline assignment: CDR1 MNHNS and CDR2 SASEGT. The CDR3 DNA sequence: TGTGCCAGTAGTCTTAGTCGGTTGGAAAATGAGCAGTTCTTC. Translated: CASSLSRLENEQFF.

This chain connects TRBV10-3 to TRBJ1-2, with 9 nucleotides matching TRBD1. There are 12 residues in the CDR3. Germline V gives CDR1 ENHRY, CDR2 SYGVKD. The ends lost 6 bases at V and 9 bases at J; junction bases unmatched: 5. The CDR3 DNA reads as TGTGCCATCAGAGGGACAGGGTCGCGCTACACCTTC. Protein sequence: CAIRGTGSRYTF.

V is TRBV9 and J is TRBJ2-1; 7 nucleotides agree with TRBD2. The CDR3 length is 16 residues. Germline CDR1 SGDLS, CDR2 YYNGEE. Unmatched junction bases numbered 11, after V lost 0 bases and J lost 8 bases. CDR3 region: CASSVGGLVSSYEQFF. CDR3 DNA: TGTGCCAGCAGCGTAGGAGGACTAGTGTCTTCCTATGAGCAGTTCTTC.

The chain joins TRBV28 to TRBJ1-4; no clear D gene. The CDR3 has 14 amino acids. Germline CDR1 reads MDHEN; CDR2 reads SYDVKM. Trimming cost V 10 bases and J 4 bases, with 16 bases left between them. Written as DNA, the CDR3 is TGTGCCACCACCCCAGGAGGAGTTAATGAAAAACTGTTTTTT. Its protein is CATTPGGVNEKLFF.

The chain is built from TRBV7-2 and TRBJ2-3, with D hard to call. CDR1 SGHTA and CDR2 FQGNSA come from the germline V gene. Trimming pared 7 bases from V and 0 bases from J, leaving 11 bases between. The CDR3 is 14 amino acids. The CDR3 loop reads CASKSNPSTDTQYF. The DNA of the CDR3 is TGTGCCAGCAAATCCAATCCTAGCACAGATACGCAGTATTTT.

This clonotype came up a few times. The CDR3 region has the DNA TGTGCCAGCAGCTTGCATCTTGGGGTCCCCAATGAGCAGTTCTTC. This gives the protein CASSLHLGVPNEQFF. The V gene is TRBV5-6, the J gene TRBJ2-1; D unclear. Per germline, CDR1 SGHDT and CDR2 YYEEEE. The CDR3 contains 15 residues. The V end lost 1 base, the J end lost 6 bases, and 14 bases lay between the germline ends. The variable domain in full, with the rest retrieved from reference TRBV5-6 and TRBJ2-1, is DAGVTQSPTHLIKTRGQQVTLRCSPKSGHDTVSWYQQALGQGPQFIFQYYEEEERQRGNFPDRFSGHQFPNYSSELNVNALLLGDSALYLCASSLHLGVPNEQFFGPGTRLTVL.

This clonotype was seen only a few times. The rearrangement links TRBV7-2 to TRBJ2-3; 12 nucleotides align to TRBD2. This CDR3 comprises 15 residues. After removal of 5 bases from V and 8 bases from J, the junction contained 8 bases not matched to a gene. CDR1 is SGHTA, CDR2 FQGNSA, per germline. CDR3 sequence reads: CASSPLAGGPSTQYF. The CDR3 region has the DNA TGTGCCAGCAGCCCGCTAGCGGGGGGGCCCAGTACGCAGTATTTT.

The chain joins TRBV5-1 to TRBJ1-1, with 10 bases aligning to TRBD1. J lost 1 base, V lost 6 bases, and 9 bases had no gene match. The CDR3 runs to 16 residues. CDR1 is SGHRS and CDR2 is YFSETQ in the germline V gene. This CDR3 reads CASNVEGTGANTEAFF. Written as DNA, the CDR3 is TGCGCCAGCAACGTGGAGGGGACAGGGGCGAACACTGAAGCTTTCTTT.

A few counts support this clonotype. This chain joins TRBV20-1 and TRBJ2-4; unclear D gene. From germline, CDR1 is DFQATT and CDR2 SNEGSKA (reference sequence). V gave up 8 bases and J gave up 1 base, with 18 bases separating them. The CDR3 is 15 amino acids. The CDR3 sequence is CSSVPKRIAKNIQYF. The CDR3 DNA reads TGCAGTTCTGTCCCGAAAAGGATCGCCAAAAACATTCAGTACTTC.

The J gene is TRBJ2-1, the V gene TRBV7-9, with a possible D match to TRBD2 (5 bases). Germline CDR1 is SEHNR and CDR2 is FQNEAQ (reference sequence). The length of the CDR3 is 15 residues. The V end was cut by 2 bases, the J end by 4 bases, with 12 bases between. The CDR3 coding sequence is TGTGCCAGCAGCTTAACACTAGGAACTTACAATGAGCAGTTCTTC. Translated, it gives CASSLTLGTYNEQFF.

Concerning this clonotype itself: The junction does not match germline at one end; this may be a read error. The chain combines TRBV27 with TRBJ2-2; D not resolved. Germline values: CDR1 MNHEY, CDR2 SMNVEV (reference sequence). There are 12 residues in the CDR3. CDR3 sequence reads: CASSRPTRELFF. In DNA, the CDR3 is TGTGCCAGCAGTCGCCCCACCCGGGAGCTGTTTTTT.

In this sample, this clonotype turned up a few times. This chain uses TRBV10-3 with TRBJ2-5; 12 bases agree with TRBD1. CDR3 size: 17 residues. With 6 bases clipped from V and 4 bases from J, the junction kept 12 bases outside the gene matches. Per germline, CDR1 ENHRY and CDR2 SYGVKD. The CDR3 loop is CAIRGPGQGALGETQYF. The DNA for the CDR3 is TGTGCCATCAGGGGACCGGGACAGGGGGCATTAGGAGAGACCCAGTACTTC.

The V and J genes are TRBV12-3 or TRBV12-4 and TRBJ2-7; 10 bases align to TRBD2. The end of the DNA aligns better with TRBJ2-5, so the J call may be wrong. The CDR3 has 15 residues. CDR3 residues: CASSPGLAWGKTQYF. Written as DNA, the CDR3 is TGTGCCAGCAGTCCGGGACTAGCGTGGGGGAAGACCCAGTACTTC.

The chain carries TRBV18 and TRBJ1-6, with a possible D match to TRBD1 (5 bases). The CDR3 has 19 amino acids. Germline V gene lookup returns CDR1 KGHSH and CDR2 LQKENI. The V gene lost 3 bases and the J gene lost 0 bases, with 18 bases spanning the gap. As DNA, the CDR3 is TGTGCCAGCTCACCGTTAACCGGGACGCCCCTCTCCTATAATTCACCCCTCCACTTT. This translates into CASSPLTGTPLSYNSPLHF.

CDR3 sequence reads: CASSLIRQGYEQFF. The CDR3 DNA reads TGTGCCAGCAGCTTGATACGACAGGGGTATGAGCAGTTCTTC. J is TRBJ2-1 and V is TRBV7-9; TRBD1 matches at 8 bases. J lost 8 bases, V lost 3 bases, and 6 bases had no gene match. Germline V CDR1 and CDR2: SEHNR, FQNEAQ (reference sequence). The CDR3 spans 14 residues.

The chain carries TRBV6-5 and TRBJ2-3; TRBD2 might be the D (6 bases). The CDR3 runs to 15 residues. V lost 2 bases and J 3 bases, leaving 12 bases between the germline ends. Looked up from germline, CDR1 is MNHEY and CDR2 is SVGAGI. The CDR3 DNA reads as TGTGCCAGCAGTTACGGGGGGAGTGTGACAGATACGCAGTATTTT. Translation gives CASSYGGSVTDTQYF.